Reported below is one T cell receptor beta chain. Trimming cost V 2 bases and J 6 bases, with 13 bases left between them. Germline V lookup: CDR1 SGHVS, CDR2 FQNEAQ. This CDR3 spans 14 amino acids. This sample was taken from a study of blood T cell repertoires in COVID-19. For the study at large: Samples of COVID-19 (acute and convalescent) were obtained from the United States, Italy and Spain. Sources were T cells, B-cell-depleted T cells, or PBMCs; the material itself was cDNA or gDNA.

Per the original methods: Estimation of nucleated cell counts was performed using reference gene primer amplification. Sequencing used immunoSEQ multiplex PCR; TCRdb keeps in-frame clones, though not all of them. The V and J calls and clone size were taken over from that table, and D and trimming were inferred from the DNA. Of roughly 190,000 clones listed, approximately 85% are singletons. J is TRBJ1-1 and V is TRBV7-8; tentatively, D is TRBD1 (5 bases). The specimen sequenced was peripheral blood. The sequence derives from an older woman with acute or convalescent COVID-19. DNA for the CDR3: TGTGCCAGCAGCTTAAGTCTGGGCAGGGCTGAAGCTTTCTTT. The encoded protein is CASSLSLGRAEAFF.